The 17 T cell receptor beta chains in this list originate from one sample, sequenced in a study of neurological immune-mediated disorders. Each CDR3 protein gets one entry after TCRdb re-called the 5' RACE reads with MiXCR. The sample lists roughly 38,000 distinct CDR3 sequences; more than 6.5% were seen once. The sequenced material came from PBMCs. The receptor source for this set is a woman aged 40-49 years in good health.

This clonotype was recorded at least ten times. V usage is TRBV27 and J usage is TRBJ2-7, with D perhaps matching TRBD1 or TRBD2 (6 bases each). The germline V and J ends were trimmed by 3 bases and 0 bases, with 9 bases remaining between them. Germline CDR1 is MNHEY and CDR2 is SMNVEV (reference sequence). The CDR3 length is 14 residues. The CDR3 coding sequence is TGTGCCAGCAGTTTGGGGGGCAGCTCCTACGAGCAGTACTTC. Its translation: CASSLGGSSYEQYF.

This clonotype showed up many times. The chain carries TRBV5-1 and TRBJ2-1, with 8 positions matching TRBD2. J lost 7 bases, V lost 4 bases, and 13 bases had no gene match. The CDR3 is 16 amino acids. From germline, CDR1 is SGHRS and CDR2 YFSETQ. The CDR3 DNA reads as TGCGCCAGCAGCGTGGAGGGCCTAGCGGGTGTGAATGAGCAGTTCTTC. Protein: CASSVEGLAGVNEQFF.

This clonotype was counted many times. This chain connects TRBV15 to TRBJ2-5; D is ambiguous. Trimming took 0 bases from V and 4 from J, leaving 3 bases between them. The CDR3 totals 12 residues. Germline values: CDR1 LNHNV, CDR2 YYDKDF (reference sequence). CDR3 in DNA: TGTGCCACCAGCAGAGATGGAGAGACCCAGTACTTC. Translation gives CATSRDGETQYF. Drawing the rest from reference TRBV15 and TRBJ2-5, the complete variable domain is DAMVIQNPRYQVTQFGKPVTLSCSQTLNHNVMYWYQQKSSQAPKLLFHYYDKDFNNEADTPDNFQSRRPNTSFCFLDIRSPGLGDTAMYLCATSRDGETQYFGPGTRLLVL.

This clonotype was detected ten times or more. CDR3 in amino acids: CASSLGSGAYNEQFF. CDR3 in DNA: TGTGCCAGCAGTTTAGGGAGCGGGGCCTACAATGAGCAGTTCTTC. The chain uses TRBV9 and TRBJ2-1; 7 bases map to TRBD2. Trimming took 5 bases from V and 2 from J; bases not matched to a gene: 7. The CDR3 extends over 15 amino acids. CDR1 is SGDLS, CDR2 YYNGEE, per germline.

The chain combines TRBV24-1 with TRBJ2-5, with 7 positions matching TRBD2. CDR3 size: 15 residues. The V gene end was trimmed by 0 bases and the J gene end by 0 bases; junction bases not matched to a gene: 0. Looked up from germline, CDR1 is KGHDR and CDR2 is SFDVKD. The CDR3 reads CATSDLLADQETQYF. The CDR3 region has the DNA TGTGCCACCAGTGATTTGCTAGCGGACCAAGAGACCCAGTACTTC.

This clonotype has at least ten counts. The J gene is TRBJ1-1, the V gene TRBV12-3 or TRBV12-4; D gene ambiguous. This CDR3 contains 14 residues. Between the trimmed V and J ends, which lost 10 bases and 1 base, there was a span of 16 bases. The CDR3 sequence is CATLDDDENTEAFF. DNA of the CDR3: TGTGCCACCCTCGACGATGATGAGAACACTGAAGCTTTCTTT.

This clonotype has a count of ten or more. This chain connects TRBV20-1 to TRBJ1-2; perhaps TRBD1 as D (6 bases). Germline lookup yields CDR1 DFQATT and CDR2 SNEGSKA (reference sequence). The CDR3 is made up of 16 amino acids. Trimming shortened V by 0 bases and J by 4 bases, and 18 bases separated the two germline ends. In DNA, the CDR3 is TGCAGTGCTAGAGATAATGTATGGGGGCGCACCTATGGCTACACCTTC. Protein product: CSARDNVWGRTYGYTF.

In this sample, this clonotype turned up many times. This rearrangement joins TRBV9 to TRBJ2-1; 7 bases map to TRBD2. The CDR3 is 15 residues long. Germline V gives CDR1 SGDLS, CDR2 YYNGEE. The V gene end was trimmed by 0 bases and the J gene end by 2 bases; junction bases not matched to a gene: 2. CDR3 sequence reads: CASSVAGGPYNEQFF. The CDR3 bases are TGTGCCAGCAGCGTAGCGGGGGGACCCTACAATGAGCAGTTCTTC.

This clonotype has at least ten counts. The chain joins TRBV9 to TRBJ1-1; no firm D call. The CDR3 extends over 13 amino acids. Trimming cost V 0 bases and J 4 bases, with 7 bases left between them. Germline-derived CDR1 and CDR2 are SGDLS and YYNGEE. This CDR3 is CASSVEMGTEAFF. CDR3 coding DNA: TGTGCCAGCAGCGTAGAAATGGGCACTGAAGCTTTCTTT.

The sample holds many counts of this clonotype. CDR3 DNA sequence: TGTGCCAGCAGCCTAGCGGGGGGGTCTAATGAGCAGTTCTTC. This encodes CASSLAGGSNEQFF. The chain combines TRBV9 with TRBJ2-1; 12 nucleotides match TRBD2. V was clipped by 4 bases and J by 7 bases; unmatched bases: 3. The V gene's germline CDR1 is SGDLS and CDR2 YYNGEE. CDR3 size: 14 residues.

This clonotype was recorded at least ten times. CDR3 protein: CASSYTVNTEAFF. The CDR3 region has the DNA TGTGCCAGCAGTTACACAGTGAACACTGAAGCTTTCTTT. V is TRBV6-5 and J is TRBJ1-1; no clear D. Per germline, CDR1 MNHEY and CDR2 SVGAGI. This CDR3 comprises 13 residues. V lost 2 bases, J lost 0 bases, and 4 bases lay in between.

This clonotype appeared many times. This chain links TRBV5-1 with TRBJ1-1; unclear D gene. The CDR3 runs to 14 residues. CDR1 is SGHRS, CDR2 YFSETQ, per germline. V gave up 0 bases and J gave up 2 bases, with 8 bases separating them. CDR3 nucleotides: TGCGCCAGCAGCTTGGAGGCAGTAAACACTGAAGCTTTCTTT. Amino acid sequence: CASSLEAVNTEAFF.

This clonotype was observed many times. CDR3 DNA sequence: TGTGCCAGCAGCACCCTGGGGAGCGCAGATACGCAGTATTTT. Its protein product is CASSTLGSADTQYF. The chain joins TRBV3-1 to TRBJ2-3, with a tentative D call TRBD2 (5 bases). Germline V lookup: CDR1 LGHDT, CDR2 YNNKEL (reference sequence). V was clipped by 5 bases and J by 4 bases, with 13 bases between them. This CDR3 is 14 amino acids long.

There are many counts of this clonotype. The chain is built from TRBV20-1 and TRBJ2-7; D possibly corresponds to TRBD2 (5 bases). CDR1 is DFQATT and CDR2 is SNEGSKA in the germline V gene (reference sequence). There are 14 residues in the CDR3. Trimming shortened V by 6 bases and J by 6 bases, and 21 bases separated the two germline ends. CDR3 sequence reads: CSAQGRGVSGEQYF. In nucleotides, the CDR3 is TGCAGTGCCCAAGGGCGTGGGGTCAGCGGCGAGCAGTACTTC.

This clonotype was recorded many times. The chain recombines TRBV10-2 with TRBJ2-1; TRBD2 might be the D (6 bases). The germline CDR1 and CDR2 sequences are WSHSY and SAAADI. V was cut by 6 bases and J by 15 bases, with 21 bases left in between. This CDR3 has 13 residues. The CDR3 region is CASRPTAPGGLFF. The CDR3 DNA follows: TGCGCCAGCAGGCCCACCGCGCCCGGAGGGTTGTTCTTC.

This clonotype showed up many times. The chain employs TRBV3-1 and TRBJ1-5, with D possibly TRBD1 on 6 matching bases. The CDR3 runs 15 residues. Germline CDR1 reads LGHDT; CDR2 reads YNNKEL (reference sequence). The V gene lost 4 bases and the J gene lost 4 bases, with 14 bases spanning the gap. The DNA for the CDR3 is TGTGCCAGCAGCCTCAGGGGAAGGGAGAATCAGCCCCAGCATTTT. Its protein product is CASSLRGRENQPQHF.

CDR3 in amino acids: CASSLSFTVNTEAFF. CDR3 sequence (DNA): TGTGCCAGCAGTTTATCGTTTACAGTTAACACTGAAGCTTTCTTT. This chain joins TRBV27 and TRBJ1-1; D call uncertain. With 0 bases removed from V and 2 bases from J, the gap between germline ends came to 10 bases. Germline CDR1 and CDR2: MNHEY and SMNVEV (reference sequence). The CDR3 is 15 residues long.